The 13 T cell receptor beta chains presented below share a single source sample, sequenced in a study of T cell repertoires in cytomegalovirus infection. Their cognate antigens are unknown. TCRdb called the reads again in MiXCR, with one record for every CDR3 protein. The table lists about 900,000 distinct CDR3 sequences, around a third of them singletons. Sequenced material: cultured CD8+ T cells from PBMCs, taken from culture after CMV antigen stimulation. The receptors stem from a human donor in good health (CMV status not recorded). Some clones in this sample may be carry-over from other donors' samples.

This clonotype appeared a few times. The chain combines TRBV20-1 with TRBJ2-5; D perhaps matches TRBD1 (6 bases). V was shortened by 0 bases and J by 7 bases, with 27 bases between the two germline ends. Germline assignment: CDR1 DFQATT and CDR2 SNEGSKA (reference sequence). The CDR3 extends over 18 amino acids. CDR3 nucleotides: TGCAGTGCTAGAGATCGATGGGGCTCGACAGGAGTTGTTGGGACCCAGTACTTC. This gives the protein CSARDRWGSTGVVGTQYF.

The gene calls are TRBV2 and TRBJ2-1; TRBD1 agrees at 8 bases. After removal of 10 bases from V and 2 bases from J, the junction contained 13 bases not matched to a gene. Germline V CDR1 and CDR2: SNHLY, FYNNEI. CDR3 length: 16 residues. CDR3 residues: CAIFLSRTGTYNEQFF. The CDR3 region has the DNA TGTGCCATCTTCCTTAGCCGGACAGGGACCTACAATGAGCAGTTCTTC.

In the case of this clonotype: Mismatch with germline at one junction end may stem from a read error. The V gene is TRBV6-6, the J gene TRBJ2-5, with 10 bases lining up with TRBD2. CDR1 is MNHNY, CDR2 SVGAGI, per germline (reference sequence). The CDR3 totals 15 residues. DNA for the CDR3: TGCACCAGCAAAGCCGGACTAGCGGATAAAGAGACCCAGTACTTC. Amino acid sequence: CTSKAGLADKETQYF.

The genes are TRBV9 and TRBJ2-3; TRBD2 is a possible D gene (7 bases). Looked up from germline, CDR1 is SGDLS and CDR2 is YYNGEE. This CDR3 is built from 16 residues. V gave up 3 bases and J gave up 3 bases, with 17 bases separating them. As DNA, the CDR3 is TGTGCCAGCAGCGCCGAAGGGGGGGGTTGGACAGATACGCAGTATTTT. Amino acid sequence: CASSAEGGGWTDTQYF. The full variable domain, rest sourced from reference TRBV9 and TRBJ2-3, is DSGVTQTPKHLITATGQRVTLRCSPRSGDLSVYWYQQSLDQGLQFLIQYYNGEERAKGNILERFSAQQFPDLHSELNLSSLELGDSALYFCASSAEGGGWTDTQYFGPGTRLTVL.

This clonotype was picked up one time. This chain joins TRBV4-3 and TRBJ1-2, with D perhaps TRBD1 (6 bases). Germline lookup yields CDR1 LGHNA and CDR2 YSLEER. Trimming stripped 4 bases from V and 8 bases from J, with 11 bases between. This CDR3 region has 12 residues. CDR3 bases: TGCGCCAGCAGCCTTCGGGGGGGCGGCTACACCTTC. This sequence encodes CASSLRGGGYTF.

This clonotype came up a few times. The CDR3 DNA is TGTGCCAGCAGTCCCGGGGACAGAAGAAATTCACCCCTCCACTTT. Translating it yields CASSPGDRRNSPLHF. The chain joins TRBV12-3 or TRBV12-4 to TRBJ1-6, with TRBD1 matching 7 bases. CDR3 length equals 15 residues. V shed 5 bases and J 7 bases; nucleotides not matched to a gene: 8.

The CDR3 coding sequence is TGTGCCAGCAGCTTAGTGGGGGACGGCCACTATGGCTACACCTTC. Protein sequence: CASSLVGDGHYGYTF. The chain joins TRBV7-9 to TRBJ1-2, with D possibly matching TRBD1 (5 bases). CDR1 SEHNR and CDR2 FQNEAQ come from the germline V gene (reference sequence). This CDR3 region has 15 residues. The V and J ends lost 1 base and 3 bases respectively, with 12 bases between them.

This clonotype appeared many times. The rearrangement joins TRBV7-8 to TRBJ2-5; TRBD2 agrees at 8 bases. The germline gives CDR1 SGHVS, CDR2 FQNEAQ. CDR3 size: 16 residues. V shed 5 bases, J shed 2 bases, and the junction held 10 bases outside the gene matches. The CDR3 region is CASSPGGGGLQETQYF. For the CDR3, the DNA is TGTGCCAGCAGCCCCGGGGGCGGGGGGTTACAAGAGACCCAGTACTTC.

A few counts support this clonotype. The CDR3 reads CASSSVGAYNEQFF. CDR3 in DNA: TGTGCCAGCAGTTCGGTGGGAGCATACAATGAGCAGTTCTTC. V is TRBV28 and J is TRBJ2-1, with a weak D call TRBD2 (5 bases). The germline V gene encodes CDR1 MDHEN and CDR2 SYDVKM. The CDR3 extends over 14 amino acids. V lost 4 bases, J lost 4 bases, and 11 bases lay in between.

At least ten counts were recorded for this clonotype. The J gene is TRBJ2-3, the V gene TRBV6-1; 12 positions agree with TRBD2. The ends lost 5 bases at V and 2 bases at J; junction bases unmatched: 8. CDR3 size: 17 residues. From germline, CDR1 is MNHNS and CDR2 SASEGT. CDR3 protein: CASSWVTSGGHTDTQYF. The CDR3 coding sequence is TGTGCCAGCAGTTGGGTGACTAGCGGGGGCCACACAGATACGCAGTATTTT.

A remark on this clonotype: The DNA is left out, because the CDR3 cannot be placed on it with certainty; the CDR3 is given as TCRdb lists it. The rearrangement joins TRBV12-3 or TRBV12-4 to TRBJ2-2; TRBD2 is the table's D call and was not checked against the DNA. The CDR3 has 18 residues if both end residues are counted. Here the CDR3 reads CASSSSVLASSLTGELFF.

This clonotype was observed a handful of times. The chain is built from TRBV4-1 and TRBJ2-3; TRBD2 aligns across 9 bases. The CDR3 extends over 16 amino acids. The J segment lost 3 bases and the V segment lost 1 base, leaving 5 bases of the junction unmatched. Germline V gives CDR1 MGHRA, CDR2 YSYEKL. The CDR3: CASSQGSAGGTDTQYF. In DNA, the CDR3 is TGCGCCAGCAGCCAAGGTTCAGCGGGGGGAACAGATACGCAGTATTTT.

The sample holds a few counts of this clonotype. The chain joins TRBV7-9 to TRBJ1-2; D gene ambiguous. The CDR3 is 14 residues long. V was clipped by 0 bases and J by 4 bases, with 9 bases between them. CDR1 is SEHNR and CDR2 is FQNEAQ in the germline V gene (reference sequence). CDR3 sequence: CASSLAEGIYGYTF. CDR3 in DNA: TGTGCCAGCAGCTTAGCGGAGGGAATCTATGGCTACACCTTC. The whole variable domain, filled in from reference TRBV7-9 and TRBJ1-2, reads DTGVSQNPRHKITKRGQNVTFRCDPISEHNRLYWYRQTLGQGPEFLTYFQNEAQLEKSRLLSDRFSAERPKGSFSTLEIQRTEQGDSAMYLCASSLAEGIYGYTFGSGTRLTVV.